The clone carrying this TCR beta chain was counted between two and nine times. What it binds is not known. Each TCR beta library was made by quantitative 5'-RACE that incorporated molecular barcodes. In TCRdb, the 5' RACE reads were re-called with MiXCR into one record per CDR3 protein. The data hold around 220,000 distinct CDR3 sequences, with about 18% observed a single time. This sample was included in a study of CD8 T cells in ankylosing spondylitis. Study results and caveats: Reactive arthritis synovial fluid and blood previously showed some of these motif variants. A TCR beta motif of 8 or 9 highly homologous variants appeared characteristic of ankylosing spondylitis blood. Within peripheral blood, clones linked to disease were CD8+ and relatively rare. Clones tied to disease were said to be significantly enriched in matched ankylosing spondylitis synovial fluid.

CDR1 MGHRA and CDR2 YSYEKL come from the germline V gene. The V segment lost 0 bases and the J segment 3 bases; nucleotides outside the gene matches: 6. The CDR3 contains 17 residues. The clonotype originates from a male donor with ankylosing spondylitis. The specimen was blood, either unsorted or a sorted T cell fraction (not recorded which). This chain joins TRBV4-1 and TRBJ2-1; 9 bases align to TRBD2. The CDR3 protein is CASSQDKVAGVYNEQFF. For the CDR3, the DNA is TGCGCCAGCAGCCAAGATAAAGTAGCGGGAGTCTACAATGAGCAGTTCTTC.